This T cell receptor beta chain was identified in a study of human T cells and chemical hapten exposure. Study overall: Minor volume differences among pooled libraries chiefly drove per-sample TCR yield variation.

The library tagged each cDNA molecule with unique molecular identifiers. TCRdb redid the calling of the reads with MiXCR, one entry per CDR3 protein. Here the sample spans roughly 120,000 distinct CDR3 sequences, 8.5% to 9% being singletons. This clonotype was recorded at least ten times. The CDR3 runs 17 residues. Unfractionated whole blood was the source of the extracted total RNA. Sequences were obtained from whole blood. This clonotype was obtained from a human donor in good health. Some clones in this sample may be carry-over from other donors' samples. The rearrangement links TRBV21-1 to TRBJ1-5; TRBD1, the table's D call, lacks a check against the DNA. TRBV21-1 is deemed a pseudogene. CDR3 coding DNA: TGTGCCAGCAGCAATCCCCGGACAGGGGATAGCAATCAGCCCCAGCATTTT. This sequence encodes CASSNPRTGDSNQPQHF.